Sequencing of this T cell receptor (beta chain) was carried out in a study of blood T cell repertoires in COVID-19. Looking at the study overall: Some COVID-19 samples were acute and others convalescent; all came from the United States, Italy and Spain.

Here immunoSEQ multiplex PCR was the method, and the copy in TCRdb shows in-frame clones only, minus some. The profile covers around 270,000 clones, with around 84% appearing a single time and 4.2% taken by the ten largest. This receptor was taken from a man aged 55 to 69 with acute or convalescent COVID-19. Source material: peripheral blood.

CDR3 region: CASSPGTGRNEKLFF. In DNA, the CDR3 is TGTGCCAGCAGCCCCGGGACGGGGAGGAATGAAAAACTGTTTTTT. The chain is built from TRBV7-9 and TRBJ1-4, with a tentative D call TRBD1 (5 bases). This CDR3 has 15 residues. V was cut by 5 bases and J by 5 bases, with 15 bases left in between. CDR1 is SEHNR and CDR2 is FQNEAQ in the germline V gene (reference sequence).